This T cell receptor beta chain emerged from a study of human T cells and chemical hapten exposure. One entry per CDR3 protein results from TCRdb running MiXCR on the RACE reads. The sample has over 100,000 distinct CDR3 sequences; roughly 10% are singletons. The CDR3 covers 13 residues. The V gene lost 4 bases and the J gene lost 4 bases, with 9 bases spanning the gap. This clonotype was observed a few times. The time point: patch test 2, 6 weeks after DPC sensitization. Treatment specified: therapeutic diphenylcyclopropenone sensitization with weekly scalp DPC. The receptor comes from a woman aged 40 to 50 with alopecia areata. Some clones in this sample may be carry-over from other donors' samples. Sequenced here: whole blood, sampled in connection with sensitization to the hapten diphenylcyclopropenone (DPC). The V and J genes are TRBV12-3 or TRBV12-4 and TRBJ2-3; possibly TRBD2 for D (6 bases). This CDR3 is CASSWDSPDTQYF. In nucleotides, the CDR3 is TGTGCCAGCAGTTGGGACTCTCCAGATACGCAGTATTTT.